This entry is about one T cell receptor (beta chain). This record comes from a study of blood T cell repertoires in COVID-19. Germline V lookup: CDR1 SEHNR, CDR2 FQNEAQ (reference sequence). The V end was cut by 4 bases, the J end by 3 bases, with 10 bases between. This CDR3 has 13 residues. Here immunoSEQ multiplex PCR was the method, and the copy in TCRdb shows in-frame clones only, minus some. The sample consists of tens of thousands of clones, around 82% of them appearing once. This clonotype was obtained from a human donor in a cohort sampled during active COVID-19. The rearrangement uses TRBV7-9 and TRBJ2-7; D remains ambiguous. Material for sequencing was peripheral blood. DNA for the CDR3: TGTGCCAGCAGCTGGGCCACCCTCTACGAGCAGTACTTC. Protein: CASSWATLYEQYF.